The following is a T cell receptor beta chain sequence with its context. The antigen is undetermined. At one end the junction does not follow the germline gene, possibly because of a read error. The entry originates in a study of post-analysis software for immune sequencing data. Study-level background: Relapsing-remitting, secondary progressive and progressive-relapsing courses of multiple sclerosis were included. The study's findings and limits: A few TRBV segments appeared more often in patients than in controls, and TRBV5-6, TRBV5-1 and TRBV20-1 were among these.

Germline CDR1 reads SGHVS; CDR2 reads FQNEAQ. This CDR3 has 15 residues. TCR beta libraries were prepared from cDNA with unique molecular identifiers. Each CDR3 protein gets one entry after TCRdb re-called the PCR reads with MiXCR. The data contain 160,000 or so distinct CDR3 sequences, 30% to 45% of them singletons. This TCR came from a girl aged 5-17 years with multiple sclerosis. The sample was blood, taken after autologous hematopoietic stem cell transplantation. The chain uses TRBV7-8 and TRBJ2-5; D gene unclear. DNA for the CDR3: TGTGTCAGCAGCTTAAGGGCCGGCCTGTGGGAGACCCAGTACTTC. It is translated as CVSSLRAGLWETQYF.